Listed below are T cell receptor beta chains from one sample, sequenced in a study of T cell responses to AZD1222 COVID-19 vaccine. Measured with immunoSEQ multiplex PCR; TCRdb has only the in-frame clones, and not every one. The sample contains around 120,000 clones, about 93% of which appear only once. Material: peripheral blood, obtained 28 days after the second AZD1222 dose. The receptor source for this set is an adult who received the AZD1222 COVID-19 vaccine. CDR3s include the opening cysteine and the closing phenylalanine or tryptophan. The D gene is left open where the match is weak. Size is stated for part of the rows, as once, few or many counts, or as a class when the clone is expanded.

D gene,V gene,J gene,CDR3 length,clone size,CDR3 DNA,CDR3 protein
TRBD1,TRBV2,TRBJ1-6,15,-,TGTGCCAGCAGCCGGGACAGGACAAGTAATTCACCCCTCCACTTT,CASSRDRTSNSPLHF
-,TRBV14,TRBJ2-6,16,-,TGTGCCAGCAGCCAACAGGGCCTTGGCGGGGCCAACGTCCTGACTTTC,CASSQQGLGGANVLTF
TRBD1,TRBV4-1,TRBJ2-7,15,-,TGCGCCAGCAGCCGGGAGACAGGGGGTCCCCGTCCGCAGTACTTC,CASSRETGGPRPQYF
TRBD2,TRBV4-2,TRBJ2-1,21,-,TGTGCCAGCAGCCAAGACCCGGCTAGCGGGAGCTGGATTCGGTCCTACAATGAGCAGTTCTTC,CASSQDPASGSWIRSYNEQFF
TRBD1,TRBV5-1,TRBJ1-2,12,-,TGCGCCAGCAGCTTTCAGGGGGGCGGCTACACCTTC,CASSFQGGGYTF
TRBD1,TRBV19,TRBJ1-6,13,-,TGTGCCAGTAGTACAACAGGGGTTTCACCCCTCCACTTT,CASSTTGVSPLHF
-,TRBV6-5,TRBJ2-5,15,-,TGTGCCAGCGCCTTGCGGGGAGAAGGGAAAGAGACCCAGTACTTC,CASALRGEGKETQYF
TRBD1,TRBV2,TRBJ1-2,16,-,TGTGCCAGCAGTGAAGCGGGGGACAGTTACAACTATGGCTACACCTTC,CASSEAGDSYNYGYTF
-,TRBV21-1,TRBJ1-2,15,-,TGTGCCAGCAGCAAATTAGCAAGTAGTAACTATGGCTACACCTTC,CASSKLASSNYGYTF
TRBD1,TRBV4-3,TRBJ1-6,15,-,TGCGCCAGCAGCCGAGTTACAGGGGGCTTGTCACCCCTCCACTTT,CASSRVTGGLSPLHF
TRBD2,TRBV9,TRBJ2-2,20,-,TGTGCCAGCAGCCCCAAATTTGGGGGGAGGGGAACATTGAACACCGGGGAGCTGTTTTTT,CASSPKFGGRGTLNTGELFF
-,TRBV7-9,TRBJ1-1,12,-,TGTGCCAGCAGCCCTAAAGGGCGAATTGCTTTCTTT,CASSPKGRIAFF
-,TRBV9,TRBJ2-2,17,-,TGTGCCAGCAGCGTAGGAGGCGACTTCCCGAACACCGGGGAGCTGTTTTTT,CASSVGGDFPNTGELFF
-,TRBV7-6,TRBJ2-1,17,-,TGTGCCAGCAGCTTGACGCGGCCGAGCGGTCCCATGGGTGAGCAGTTCTTC,CASSLTRPSGPMGEQFF
-,TRBV19,TRBJ1-5,14,-,TGTGCCAGTAGTCCGTCACATAGCAATCAGCCCCAGCATTTT,CASSPSHSNQPQHF
TRBD2,TRBV6-2/TRBV6-3,TRBJ2-7,18,-,TGTGCCAGCAGTATCCGAGGACTAGCGGGAGTCCATCGCTACGAGCAGTACTTC,CASSIRGLAGVHRYEQYF
TRBD1,TRBV9,TRBJ1-1,15,-,TGTGCCAGCAGCGCAGATGACAGGGGATATACTGAAGCTTTCTTT,CASSADDRGYTEAFF
-,TRBV5-1,TRBJ1-5,13,-,TGCGCCAGCAGTGACGGTAGCAATCAGCCCCAGCATTTT,CASSDGSNQPQHF
-,TRBV6-2/TRBV6-3,TRBJ1-2,15,few,TGTGCCAGCAGTTACCCGCCAGGGGATCTCTATGGCTACACCTTC,CASSYPPGDLYGYTF
TRBD2,TRBV11-1,TRBJ2-1,13,-,TGTGCCAGCAGCGCCAGACTAGCGGGCGAGCAGTTCTTC,CASSARLAGEQFF
-,TRBV6-2/TRBV6-3,TRBJ1-1,14,-,TGTGCCAGCAGTTACTGGGAGGGGCTCACTGAAGCTTTCTTT,CASSYWEGLTEAFF
TRBD1,TRBV29-1,TRBJ2-7,13,-,TGCAGCGTTGACGGACAGGGAACCTACGAGCAGTACTTC,CSVDGQGTYEQYF
-,TRBV29-1,TRBJ2-1,12,-,TGCAGCGTTGAAGATCAGGGACGGGAGCAGTTCTTC,CSVEDQGREQFF
TRBD2,TRBV7-2,TRBJ2-1,16,-,TGTGCCAGCAGCGGCCGACTAGCGGGAAGGTACAATGAGCAGTTCTTC,CASSGRLAGRYNEQFF
-,TRBV5-8,TRBJ1-5,17,-,TGTGCCAGCACCGGCAGACGGTCGATGACGTCCAATCAGCCCCAGCATTTT,CASTGRRSMTSNQPQHF
TRBD1,TRBV4-3,TRBJ2-7,15,-,TGCGCCAGCAGCCAAGGGACAGGTGTTCCCTACGAGCAGTACTTC,CASSQGTGVPYEQYF
-,TRBV2,TRBJ1-1,14,-,TGTGCCAGCAGTGTAGACATCATGAACACTGAAGCTTTCTTT,CASSVDIMNTEAFF
-,TRBV30,TRBJ1-1,14,-,TGTGCCTGGAGTGGGGCAGCCCTGAACACTGAAGCTTTCTTT,CAWSGAALNTEAFF
-,TRBV19,TRBJ1-1,14,-,TGTGCCAGTAGTATCGGCGGGCGCGGCACTGAAGCTTTCTTT,CASSIGGRGTEAFF
-,TRBV20-1,TRBJ1-1,11,-,TGCAGTGCGCCGAGGAACACTGAAGCTTTCTTT,CSAPRNTEAFF
TRBD1,TRBV5-1,TRBJ1-2,14,-,TGCGCCAGCAGCCGGATAGGGACAGCGAATGGCTACACCTTC,CASSRIGTANGYTF
-,TRBV4-3,TRBJ2-1,15,-,TGCGCCAGCAGCCGTGAGTCTTACTCCTACAATGAGCAGTTCTTC,CASSRESYSYNEQFF
TRBD2,TRBV18,TRBJ2-5,15,-,TGTGCCAGCTCACCACTCGGCGGGGGGGCCGAGACCCAGTACTTC,CASSPLGGGAETQYF
-,TRBV4-3,TRBJ2-5,14,few,TGCGCCAGCAGCCAACATTCGGCTCAAGAGACCCAGTACTTC,CASSQHSAQETQYF
TRBD2,TRBV7-6,TRBJ2-7,14,-,TGTGCCAGCAGTCCGTTGGGGCTAGCGGGAGAGCAGTACTTC,CASSPLGLAGEQYF
TRBD2,TRBV11-2,TRBJ2-1,16,-,TGTGCCAGCAGTTCGCTCACTAGCGGGGGGATCGATGAGCAGTTCTTC,CASSSLTSGGIDEQFF
-,TRBV5-6,TRBJ1-2,11,-,TGTGCCAGCAGCTCCGCGGGGGGCTACACCTTC,CASSSAGGYTF
-,TRBV7-2,TRBJ2-7,17,-,TGTGCCAGCAGCTTAGGAAACCCCGGGACCGCCTCCTACGAGCAGTACTTC,CASSLGNPGTASYEQYF
-,TRBV29-1,TRBJ2-7,14,-,TGCAGCGTCCTTAAACAGGGACGTTACTACGAGCAGTACTTC,CSVLKQGRYYEQYF
-,TRBV5-6,TRBJ2-3,14,-,TGTGCCAGCAGCTTTCCGGGTGGGACAGATACGCAGTATTTT,CASSFPGGTDTQYF
-,TRBV6-6,TRBJ1-1,11,-,TGTGCCAGCACCGCTGTCACTGAAGCTTTCTTT,CASTAVTEAFF
-,TRBV5-5,TRBJ2-5,16,once,TGTGCCAGCAGCTCGGGGGCGAGGGGCCCCCAAGAGACCCAGTACTTC,CASSSGARGPQETQYF
-,TRBV20-1,TRBJ1-1,11,once,TGCAGTGCTAGCCTATACACTGAAGCTTTCTTT,CSASLYTEAFF
-,TRBV29-1,TRBJ1-2,13,-,TGCAGCGTTGAAGAAGGGGTAGGCTATGGCTACACCTTC,CSVEEGVGYGYTF
TRBD1,TRBV29-1,TRBJ2-7,12,-,TGCAGCGTTTGGGACAGCTCCTACGAGCAGTACTTC,CSVWDSSYEQYF
-,TRBV10-3,TRBJ2-3,14,once,TGTGCCATCAGTGAGTCCTCTAGAACAGATACGCAGTATTTT,CAISESSRTDTQYF
-,TRBV7-2,TRBJ1-2,16,-,TGTGCCAGCAGCTTAGTTGGAACCGGTTCTAACTATGGCTACACCTTC,CASSLVGTGSNYGYTF